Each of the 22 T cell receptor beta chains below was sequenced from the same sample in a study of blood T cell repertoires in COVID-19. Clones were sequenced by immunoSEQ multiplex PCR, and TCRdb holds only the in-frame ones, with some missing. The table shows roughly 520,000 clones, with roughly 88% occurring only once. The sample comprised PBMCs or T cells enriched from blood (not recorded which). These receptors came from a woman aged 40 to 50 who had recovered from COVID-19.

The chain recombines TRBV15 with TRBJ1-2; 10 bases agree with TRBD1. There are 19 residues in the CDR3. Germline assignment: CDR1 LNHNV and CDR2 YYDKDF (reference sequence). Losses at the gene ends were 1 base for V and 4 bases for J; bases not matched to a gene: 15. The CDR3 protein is CATSRGGTGVPLGAYGYTF. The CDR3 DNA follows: TGTGCCACCAGCAGAGGGGGGACAGGGGTGCCTCTAGGGGCCTATGGCTACACCTTC.

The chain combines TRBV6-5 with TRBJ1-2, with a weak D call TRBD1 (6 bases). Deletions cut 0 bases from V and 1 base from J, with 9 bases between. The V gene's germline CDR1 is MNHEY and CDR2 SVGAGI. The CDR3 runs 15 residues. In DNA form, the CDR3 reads TGTGCCAGCAGTTACTCAGAGGACAGTAACTATGGCTACACCTTC. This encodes CASSYSEDSNYGYTF.

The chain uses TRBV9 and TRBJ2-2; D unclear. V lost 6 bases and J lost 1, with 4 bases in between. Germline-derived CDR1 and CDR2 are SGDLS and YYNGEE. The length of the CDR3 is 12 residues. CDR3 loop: CASTQNTGELFF. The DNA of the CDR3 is TGTGCCAGCACCCAGAACACCGGGGAGCTGTTTTTT.

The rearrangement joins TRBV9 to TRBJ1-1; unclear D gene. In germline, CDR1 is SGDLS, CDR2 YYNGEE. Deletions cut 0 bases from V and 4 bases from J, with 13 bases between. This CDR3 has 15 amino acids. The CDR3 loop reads CASSVGLETGTEAFF. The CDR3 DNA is TGTGCCAGCAGCGTAGGCCTGGAGACGGGCACTGAAGCTTTCTTT.

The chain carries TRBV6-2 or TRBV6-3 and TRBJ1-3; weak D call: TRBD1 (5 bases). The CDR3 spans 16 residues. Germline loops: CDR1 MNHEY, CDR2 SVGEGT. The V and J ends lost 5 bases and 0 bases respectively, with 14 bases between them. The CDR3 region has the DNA TGTGCCAGCAGTAACCTACAGGCCATCTCTGGAAACACCATATATTTT. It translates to CASSNLQAISGNTIYF.

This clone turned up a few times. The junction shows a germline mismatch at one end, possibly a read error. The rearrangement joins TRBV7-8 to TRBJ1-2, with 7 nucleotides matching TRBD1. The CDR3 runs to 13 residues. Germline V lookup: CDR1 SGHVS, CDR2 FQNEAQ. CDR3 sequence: CASSSSRDSIQFF. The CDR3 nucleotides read TGTGCCAGCAGCTCGTCCCGGGACAGTATCCAATTTTTC.

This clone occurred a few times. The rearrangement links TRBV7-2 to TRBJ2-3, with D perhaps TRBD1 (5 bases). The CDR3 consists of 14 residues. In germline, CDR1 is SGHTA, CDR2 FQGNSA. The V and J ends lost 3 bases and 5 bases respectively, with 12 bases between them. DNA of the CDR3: TGTGCCAGCAGCTTTGTCTCCAGGGAAGATACGCAGTATTTT. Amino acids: CASSFVSREDTQYF.

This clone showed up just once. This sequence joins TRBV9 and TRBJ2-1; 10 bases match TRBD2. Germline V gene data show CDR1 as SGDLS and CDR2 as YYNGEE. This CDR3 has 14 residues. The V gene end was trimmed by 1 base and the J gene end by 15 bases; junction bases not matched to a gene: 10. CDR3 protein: CASSVFRAGGPGFF. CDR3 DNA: TGTGCCAGCAGCGTATTCCGAGCGGGAGGGCCGGGGTTCTTC.

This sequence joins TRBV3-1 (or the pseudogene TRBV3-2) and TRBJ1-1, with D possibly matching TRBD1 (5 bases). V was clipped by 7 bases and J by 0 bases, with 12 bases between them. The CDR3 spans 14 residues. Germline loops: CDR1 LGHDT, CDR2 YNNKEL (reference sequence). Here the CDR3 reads CASKVGGLNTEAFF. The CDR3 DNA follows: TGTGCCAGCAAGGTCGGGGGACTGAACACTGAAGCTTTCTTT.

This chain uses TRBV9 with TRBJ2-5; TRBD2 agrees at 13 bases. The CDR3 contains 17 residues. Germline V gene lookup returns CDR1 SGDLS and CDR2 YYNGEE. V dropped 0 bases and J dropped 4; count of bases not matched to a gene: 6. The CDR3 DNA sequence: TGTGCCAGCAGCGTAGCTTCTCGGACTAGCGGGGGAGAGACCCAGTACTTC. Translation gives CASSVASRTSGGETQYF.

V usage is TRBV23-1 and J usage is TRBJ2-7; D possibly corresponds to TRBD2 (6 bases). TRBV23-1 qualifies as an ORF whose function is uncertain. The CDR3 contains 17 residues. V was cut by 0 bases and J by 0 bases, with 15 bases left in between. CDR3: CASSQSRLAESSYEQYF. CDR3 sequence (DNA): TGCGCCAGCAGTCAATCCCGTTTAGCGGAGAGCTCCTACGAGCAGTACTTC.

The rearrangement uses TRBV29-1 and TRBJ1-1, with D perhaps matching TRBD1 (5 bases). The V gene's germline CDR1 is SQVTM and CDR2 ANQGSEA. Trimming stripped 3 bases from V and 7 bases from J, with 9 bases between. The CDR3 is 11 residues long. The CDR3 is CSVEGGVEAFF. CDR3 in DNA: TGCAGCGTTGAGGGGGGAGTTGAAGCTTTCTTT.

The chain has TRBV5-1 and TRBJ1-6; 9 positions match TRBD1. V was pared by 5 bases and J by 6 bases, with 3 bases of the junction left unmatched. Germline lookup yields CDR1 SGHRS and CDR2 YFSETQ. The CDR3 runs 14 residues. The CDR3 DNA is TGCGCCAGCAGGTGGGACAGGGTTAATTCACCCCTCCACTTT. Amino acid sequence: CASRWDRVNSPLHF.

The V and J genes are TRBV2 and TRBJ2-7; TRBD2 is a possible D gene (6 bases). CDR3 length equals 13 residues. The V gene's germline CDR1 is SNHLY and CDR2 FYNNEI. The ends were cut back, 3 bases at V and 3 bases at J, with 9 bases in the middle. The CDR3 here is CASSEVGLYEQYF. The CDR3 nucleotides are TGTGCCAGCAGTGAGGTGGGACTCTACGAGCAGTACTTC.

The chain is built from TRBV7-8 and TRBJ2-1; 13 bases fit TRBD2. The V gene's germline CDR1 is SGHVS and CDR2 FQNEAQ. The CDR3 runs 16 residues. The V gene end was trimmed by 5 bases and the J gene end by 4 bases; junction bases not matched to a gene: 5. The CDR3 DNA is TGTGCCAGCAGCGCCCGACTAGCGGGAGGATACAATGAGCAGTTCTTC. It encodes CASSARLAGGYNEQFF.

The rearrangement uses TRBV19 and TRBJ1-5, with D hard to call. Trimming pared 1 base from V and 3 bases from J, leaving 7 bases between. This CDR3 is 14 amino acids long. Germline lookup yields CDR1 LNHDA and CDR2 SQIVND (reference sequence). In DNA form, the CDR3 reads TGTGCCAGTAGTATAGTACCTATCAATCAGCCCCAGCATTTT. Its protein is CASSIVPINQPQHF.

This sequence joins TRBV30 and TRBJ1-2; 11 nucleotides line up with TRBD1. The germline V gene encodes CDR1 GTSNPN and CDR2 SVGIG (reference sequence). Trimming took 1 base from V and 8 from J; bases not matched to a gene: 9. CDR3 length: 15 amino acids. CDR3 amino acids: CAWSDSGQGAGGYTF. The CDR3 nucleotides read TGTGCCTGGAGTGACTCCGGACAGGGGGCCGGGGGCTACACCTTC.

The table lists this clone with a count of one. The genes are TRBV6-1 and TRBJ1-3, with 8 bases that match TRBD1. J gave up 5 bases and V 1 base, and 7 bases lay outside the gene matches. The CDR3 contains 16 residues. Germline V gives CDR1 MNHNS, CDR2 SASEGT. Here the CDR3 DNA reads TGTGCCAGCAGTGAAGGCGGACAGGGTAGGAGAAACACCATATATTTT. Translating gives CASSEGGQGRRNTIYF.

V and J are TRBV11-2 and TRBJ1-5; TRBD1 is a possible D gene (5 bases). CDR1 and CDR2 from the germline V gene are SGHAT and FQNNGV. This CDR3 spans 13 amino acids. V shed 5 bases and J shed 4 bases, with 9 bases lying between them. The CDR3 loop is CASSRQSNQPQHF. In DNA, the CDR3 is TGTGCCAGCAGCCGACAGAGTAATCAGCCCCAGCATTTT.

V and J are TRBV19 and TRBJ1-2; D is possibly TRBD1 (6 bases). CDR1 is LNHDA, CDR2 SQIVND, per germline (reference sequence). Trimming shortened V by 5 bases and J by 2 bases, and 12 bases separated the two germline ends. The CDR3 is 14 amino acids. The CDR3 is CASSPLTGNYGYTF. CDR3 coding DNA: TGTGCCAGTAGTCCCCTGACAGGAAACTATGGCTACACCTTC.

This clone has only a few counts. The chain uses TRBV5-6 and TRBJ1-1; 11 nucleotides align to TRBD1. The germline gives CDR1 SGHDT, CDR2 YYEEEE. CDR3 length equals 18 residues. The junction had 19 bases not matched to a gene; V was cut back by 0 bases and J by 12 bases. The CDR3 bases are TGTGCCAGCAGCTTGGATGGACTTGCGGACAGGGGGCGCGGGAAAACTTTCTTT. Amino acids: CASSLDGLADRGRGKTFF.

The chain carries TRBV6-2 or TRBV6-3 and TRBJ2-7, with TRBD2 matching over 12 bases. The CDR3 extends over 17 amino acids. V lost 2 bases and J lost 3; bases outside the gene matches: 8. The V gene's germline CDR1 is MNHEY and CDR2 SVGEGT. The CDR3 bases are TGTGCCAGCAGTTACACCTTTGGACTAGCGGGAAGCTACGAGCAGTACTTC. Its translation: CASSYTFGLAGSYEQYF.